Presented here are 20 T cell receptor beta chains from one specimen sequenced in a study of T cells in Graves' hyperthyroidism and ophthalmopathy. Amplified regions were TCR beta CDR3 sequences from RNA transcripts. The HTBI primer set served for first-round RT-PCR of the TCR CDR3. MiXCR, run by TCRdb on the multiplex PCR reads, gives a single entry per CDR3 protein. The sample holds about half a million distinct CDR3 sequences, about 20% seen once. Sequencing was performed on blood. Receptors were obtained from a man aged 40-49 years with Graves' ophthalmopathy.

A few counts support this clonotype. This chain uses TRBV15 with TRBJ2-7; 7 bases match TRBD2. Germline values: CDR1 LNHNV, CDR2 YYDKDF (reference sequence). The junction had 6 bases not matched to a gene; V was cut back by 1 base and J by 0 bases. The CDR3 spans 16 residues. In DNA form, the CDR3 reads TGTGCCACCAGCAGAGGAGGGAGCGGGACCTCCTACGAGCAGTACTTC. This encodes CATSRGGSGTSYEQYF.

The chain joins TRBV6-1 to TRBJ2-7; tentatively, D is TRBD2 (5 bases). The CDR3 totals 13 residues. Trimming removed 8 bases at V and 1 base at J, with 12 bases between. CDR1 and CDR2 from the germline V gene are MNHNS and SASEGT. CDR3 sequence reads: CASGPSLSYEQYF. The CDR3 nucleotides read TGTGCCAGCGGCCCTAGCCTTTCCTACGAGCAGTACTTC.

The V and J genes are TRBV20-1 and TRBJ2-5, with 13 bases matching TRBD2. Germline V lookup: CDR1 DFQATT, CDR2 SNEGSKA (reference sequence). J lost 4 bases, V lost 5 bases, and 4 bases had no gene match. The CDR3 sequence is 14 residues long. The CDR3 DNA is TGCAGTGCTTCCCGGACTAGCGGGGGAGAGACCCAGTACTTC. Protein sequence: CSASRTSGGETQYF.

The chain carries TRBV15 and TRBJ2-2, with no clear D. Trimming stripped 1 base from V and 4 bases from J, with 10 bases between. Germline V gives CDR1 LNHNV, CDR2 YYDKDF (reference sequence). This CDR3 comprises 15 residues. Written as DNA, the CDR3 is TGTGCCACCAGCAGAGGGGAACATTCCACCGGGGAGCTGTTTTTT. Its protein is CATSRGEHSTGELFF.

On this clonotype: This may arise from a read error, as a much more abundant clone is one base away. The chain uses TRBV5-1 and TRBJ1-2; 7 bases are shared with TRBD1. The CDR3 loop spans 16 amino acids. Germline values: CDR1 SGHRS, CDR2 YFSETQ. This CDR3 is CASSLATGNEGDGHTF. For the CDR3, the DNA is TGCGCCAGCAGCTTGGCGACAGGGAATGAGGGCGATGGCCACACCTTC.

Notes on this clonotype: A clone one base away is much larger, so this may be a read error. The chain uses TRBV3-1 and TRBJ1-1; D is possibly TRBD1 (5 bases). The CDR3 is 13 residues long. Germline assignment: CDR1 LGHDT and CDR2 YNNKEL (reference sequence). CDR3 bases: TGTGTCAGCAGCCAAGACAGCGACACTGAAGCTTTCTTT. It translates to CVSSQDSDTEAFF.

This clonotype was counted many times. V gene TRBV28 combines with J gene TRBJ2-7; 10 bases are a match to TRBD2. Looked up from germline, CDR1 is MDHEN and CDR2 is SYDVKM. V lost 5 bases, J lost 5 bases, and 9 bases stayed unmatched. The CDR3 extends over 15 amino acids. The CDR3 DNA reads as TGTGCCAGCAGTCCGCTGACTAGCGGGTGGAACGAGCAGTACTTC. This encodes CASSPLTSGWNEQYF. Drawing the rest from reference TRBV28 and TRBJ2-7, the complete variable domain is DVKVTQSSRYLVKRTGEKVFLECVQDMDHENMFWYRQDPGLGLRLIYFSYDVKMKEKGDIPEGYSVSREKKERFSLILESASTNQTSMYLCASSPLTSGWNEQYFGPGTRLTVT.

This clonotype was recorded many times. The chain uses TRBV7-2 and TRBJ1-1; unclear D gene. This CDR3 region has 11 residues. V shed 5 bases and J shed 6 bases, with 7 bases lying between them. Germline CDR1 SGHTA, CDR2 FQGNSA. The CDR3 is CASSHNAEAFF. CDR3 in DNA: TGTGCCAGCAGCCATAACGCTGAAGCTTTCTTT. The variable domain in full, with the rest retrieved from reference TRBV7-2 and TRBJ1-1, is GAGVSQSPSNKVTEKGKDVELRCDPISGHTALYWYRQSLGQGLEFLIYFQGNSAPDKSGLPSDRFSAERTGGSVSTLTIQRTQQEDSAVYLCASSHNAEAFFGQGTRLTVV.

The rearrangement joins TRBV2 to TRBJ1-5; D call uncertain. Germline CDR1 reads SNHLY; CDR2 reads FYNNEI. The CDR3 length is 14 residues. Trimming took 3 bases from V and 2 from J, leaving 8 bases between them. CDR3 in DNA: TGTGCCAGCAGTGAGGGTTACGGCAATCAGCCCCAGCATTTT. Protein product: CASSEGYGNQPQHF.

In regard to this clonotype: In this CDR3 the conserved last residue, phenylalanine or tryptophan, is missing, so a read error is likely. This rearrangement joins TRBV30 to TRBJ1-2; the D gene is possibly TRBD1 (5 bases). V lost 1 base and J 6 bases, leaving 12 bases between the germline ends. The CDR3 spans 13 residues. Germline V gives CDR1 GTSNPN, CDR2 SVGIG (reference sequence). The CDR3 nucleotides read TGTGCCTGGAGTGGTGCAGGGACTGATGGCTACACCATC. This encodes CAWSGAGTDGYTI.

The genes are TRBV29-1 and TRBJ2-7; D may match TRBD1 or TRBD2 (5 bases each). Germline V gene lookup returns CDR1 SQVTM and CDR2 ANQGSEA. V shed 7 bases and J shed 6 bases, with 28 bases lying between them. This CDR3 comprises 16 residues. The CDR3 DNA is TGCAGCGGAAAATTTACTATTCCGGGACCCCGCGTCGAGCAGTACTTC. Its translation: CSGKFTIPGPRVEQYF.

The CDR3 is CASSQGGTGEAFF. For the CDR3, the DNA is TGTGCCAGCAGCCAAGGGGGAACAGGGGAAGCTTTCTTT. This chain connects TRBV4-2 to TRBJ1-1, with a possible D match to TRBD1 (6 bases). Germline assignment: CDR1 LGHNA and CDR2 YNFKEQ. V lost 1 base and J lost 8, with 11 bases in between. The CDR3 sequence is 13 residues long.

This chain joins TRBV20-1 and TRBJ2-4, with D possibly matching TRBD1 (7 bases). The V end was cut by 3 bases, the J end by 15 bases, with 15 bases between. The CDR3 is made up of 11 amino acids. CDR1 and CDR2 from the germline V gene are DFQATT and SNEGSKA (reference sequence). CDR3 bases: TGCAGTGCTAGCCGCAGGGGGGAAAGGTACTTC. Protein product: CSASRRGERYF.

In this sample, this clonotype turned up many times. The rearrangement joins TRBV11-2 to TRBJ2-7; D might be TRBD2 (6 bases). V lost 6 bases, J lost 1 base, and 13 bases lay in between. The CDR3 has 14 residues. The V gene's germline CDR1 is SGHAT and CDR2 FQNNGV. The CDR3 DNA follows: TGTGCCAGCAGTGACCCAGGGAGGTCCTACGAGCAGTACTTC. It encodes CASSDPGRSYEQYF.

In this sample, this clonotype turned up many times. The chain combines TRBV24-1 with TRBJ2-1; TRBD1 aligns across 8 bases. Per germline, CDR1 KGHDR and CDR2 SFDVKD. Trimming at V came to 5 bases and at J to 4 bases, leaving 3 bases not matched to a gene. This CDR3 has 14 amino acids. Written as DNA, the CDR3 is TGTGCCACCAGTGCAGGGGGCTCATACAATGAGCAGTTCTTC. This translates into CATSAGGSYNEQFF.

This clonotype was recorded at least ten times. This sequence joins TRBV30 and TRBJ1-2; 7 bases are shared with TRBD1. Germline V gene lookup returns CDR1 GTSNPN and CDR2 SVGIG (reference sequence). The CDR3 has 12 amino acids. V shed 5 bases, J shed 4 bases, and the junction held 4 bases outside the gene matches. The chain's CDR3 is CAWWTGVYGYTF. CDR3 bases: TGTGCCTGGTGGACAGGCGTCTATGGCTACACCTTC.

The chain recombines TRBV2 with TRBJ1-4; 10 nucleotides align to TRBD1. The J segment lost 5 bases and the V segment lost 8 bases, leaving 2 bases of the junction unmatched. The germline V gene encodes CDR1 SNHLY and CDR2 FYNNEI. The CDR3 has 13 residues. The CDR3 bases are TGTGCCAGCGGGACAGGGGCAAATGAAAAACTGTTTTTT. Translating gives CASGTGANEKLFF.

V usage is TRBV20-1 and J usage is TRBJ2-3; 10 bases align to TRBD2. V lost 7 bases and J lost 5; bases outside the gene matches: 3. Germline-derived CDR1 and CDR2 are DFQATT and SNEGSKA (reference sequence). The CDR3 loop spans 12 amino acids. This CDR3 is CSGAGGGDTQYF. The CDR3 DNA is TGCAGTGGAGCGGGAGGGGGAGATACGCAGTATTTT.

This clonotype was recorded at least ten times. The chain links TRBV20-1 to TRBJ2-7; maybe TRBD1 (6 bases). Germline V gene lookup returns CDR1 DFQATT and CDR2 SNEGSKA (reference sequence). The germline V and J ends were trimmed by 6 bases and 0 bases, with 15 bases remaining between them. This CDR3 contains 14 residues. The CDR3 nucleotides are TGCAGTGCCAGACCGGGACATTTCTCCTACGAGCAGTACTTC. This sequence encodes CSARPGHFSYEQYF.

This clonotype was counted many times. V and J are TRBV7-9 and TRBJ2-2, with 9 bases fitting TRBD2. Germline V gives CDR1 SEHNR, CDR2 FQNEAQ (reference sequence). V gave up 4 bases and J gave up 5 bases; unmatched junction bases: 8. CDR3 length: 16 residues. Written as DNA, the CDR3 is TGTGCCAGCAGCTCGGGACTAGCTGGGGGGACCGGGGAGCTGTTTTTT. This sequence encodes CASSSGLAGGTGELFF.